This entry describes one T cell receptor beta chain. The CDR3 length is 14 residues. Germline lookup yields CDR1 SQVTM and CDR2 ANQGSEA. The trim removed 8 bases at V and 7 bases at J, leaving 14 bases unmatched. Once RNA had been extracted, it was reverse transcribed into cDNA to act as the sequencing template. The repertoire was sequenced with immunoSEQ multiplex PCR; TCRdb's copy has only in-frame clones and lacks some. The sample shows about 140,000 clones, roughly 64% of them seen only once. The data stem from a study of CD8+ T cells in alopecia areata. The TCR sequence derives from a human donor with alopecia areata. The sequencing here drew on CD4+ T cells sorted from blood, taken at week 0. The chain joins TRBV29-1 to TRBJ2-1; 7 nucleotides match TRBD2. CDR3 DNA sequence: TGCAGCCCCCGGGACTACGAGTCGGCTAATGAGCAGTTCTTC. Its translation is CSPRDYESANEQFF.